The 9 T cell receptor beta chains in this list originate from one sample, sequenced in a study of naive and memory T cell subsets. Notes on the study in general: Naive repertoires, especially CD8, held a few larger clonotypes, possibly memory cells re-expressing CD45RA.

Their antigens are not known. Both TRBC1 and TRBC2 were covered by a beta constant-region primer of two equimolar oligonucleotides. Four rounds of PCR amplified the ligated cDNA using nested alpha and beta constant-region primers plus SP2. TCRdb re-called the UMI-ligation and nested PCR reads through MiXCR, storing one row per CDR3 protein. In the table there are roughly 150,000 distinct CDR3 sequences, approximately 24% of which are singletons. Sequenced sample: naive CD4+ T cells from blood. The receptor set was obtained from a human donor in good health.

This clonotype was seen ten or more times. The J gene is TRBJ2-7, the V gene TRBV19; TRBD1 matches at 7 bases. The CDR3 covers 15 residues. V shed 7 bases, J shed 6 bases, and the junction held 15 bases outside the gene matches. Per the germline V gene, CDR1 is LNHDA and CDR2 is SQIVND (reference sequence). CDR3 bases: TGTGCCAGTACCCTGACAGGGCTTAGCACGGGCGAGCAGTACTTC. Its protein product is CASTLTGLSTGEQYF.

This clonotype has a count of ten or more. The chain recombines TRBV19 with TRBJ2-1; D may be TRBD2 (6 bases). From germline, CDR1 is LNHDA and CDR2 SQIVND (reference sequence). The V and J ends lost 10 bases and 6 bases respectively, with 19 bases between them. The CDR3 totals 14 residues. The CDR3 region has the DNA TGTGCCACCTCATATCGGGAGTTATTCAATGAGCAGTTCTTC. Translated, it gives CATSYRELFNEQFF.

In this sample, this clonotype turned up a few times. DNA of the CDR3: TGTGCCAGCAGTAGGACAGGGGCCGGTGCGGGCACCGGGGAGCTGTTTTTT. Its translation: CASSRTGAGAGTGELFF. The chain joins TRBV25-1 to TRBJ2-2; TRBD1 matches at 9 bases. Germline V lookup: CDR1 MGHDK, CDR2 SYGVNS. This CDR3 region has 17 residues. Trimming cost V 5 bases and J 4 bases; bases outside gene matches: 11.

V is TRBV5-1 and J is TRBJ2-7; D is possibly TRBD1 or TRBD2 (5 bases each). The CDR3 consists of 14 residues. Germline CDR1 and CDR2: SGHRS and YFSETQ. Trimming removed 0 bases at V and 5 bases at J, with 12 bases between. CDR3 in amino acids: CASSLGRGVNEQYF. CDR3 in DNA: TGCGCCAGCAGCTTGGGACGAGGGGTCAACGAGCAGTACTTC.

This rearrangement joins TRBV28 to TRBJ1-5, with D maybe TRBD1 (6 bases). Deletions cut 6 bases from V and 4 bases from J, with 22 bases between. The CDR3 runs 17 residues. Germline V CDR1 and CDR2: MDHEN, SYDVKM. The CDR3 coding sequence is TGTGCCAGCAGCCAAACAGGGTTACGATCTAGTAATCAGCCCCAGCATTTT. Translation: CASSQTGLRSSNQPQHF. Full variable domain (missing parts from reference TRBV28 and TRBJ1-5): DVKVTQSSRYLVKRTGEKVFLECVQDMDHENMFWYRQDPGLGLRLIYFSYDVKMKEKGDIPEGYSVSREKKERFSLILESASTNQTSMYLCASSQTGLRSSNQPQHFGDGTRLSIL.

V usage is TRBV19 and J usage is TRBJ1-2; TRBD1 might be the D (5 bases). The V end was cut by 9 bases, the J end by 6 bases, with 17 bases between. The CDR3 totals 13 residues. Germline assignment: CDR1 LNHDA and CDR2 SQIVND (reference sequence). CDR3 nucleotides: TGTGCCAGCAGGGTTCCTCTAAGTCATGGCTACACCTTC. It specifies CASRVPLSHGYTF.

This clonotype was detected once. This chain joins TRBV19 and TRBJ2-1; D ambiguous. Trimming stripped 0 bases from V and 4 bases from J, with 7 bases between. The CDR3 covers 14 residues. Per germline, CDR1 LNHDA and CDR2 SQIVND (reference sequence). The CDR3 reads CASSIDRYYNEQFF. DNA for the CDR3: TGTGCCAGTAGTATAGATAGGTATTACAATGAGCAGTTCTTC.

The chain joins TRBV20-1 to TRBJ2-3; TRBD2 is a possible D gene (6 bases). V was shortened by 4 bases and J by 6 bases, with 20 bases between the two germline ends. This CDR3 comprises 15 residues. CDR1 is DFQATT, CDR2 SNEGSKA, per germline (reference sequence). The CDR3 reads CSATESGRDQDTQYF. For the CDR3, the DNA is TGCAGTGCTACCGAATCGGGGCGGGATCAGGATACGCAGTATTTT.

A few counts support this clonotype. The chain recombines TRBV5-6 with TRBJ2-7; 7 nucleotides match TRBD1. With 4 bases clipped from V and 4 bases from J, the junction kept 8 bases outside the gene matches. The CDR3 contains 14 residues. Per the germline V gene, CDR1 is SGHDT and CDR2 is YYEEEE. The CDR3 DNA sequence: TGTGCCAGCAGCGGAACGACAGGGTGGTACGAGCAGTACTTC. Translating gives CASSGTTGWYEQYF.